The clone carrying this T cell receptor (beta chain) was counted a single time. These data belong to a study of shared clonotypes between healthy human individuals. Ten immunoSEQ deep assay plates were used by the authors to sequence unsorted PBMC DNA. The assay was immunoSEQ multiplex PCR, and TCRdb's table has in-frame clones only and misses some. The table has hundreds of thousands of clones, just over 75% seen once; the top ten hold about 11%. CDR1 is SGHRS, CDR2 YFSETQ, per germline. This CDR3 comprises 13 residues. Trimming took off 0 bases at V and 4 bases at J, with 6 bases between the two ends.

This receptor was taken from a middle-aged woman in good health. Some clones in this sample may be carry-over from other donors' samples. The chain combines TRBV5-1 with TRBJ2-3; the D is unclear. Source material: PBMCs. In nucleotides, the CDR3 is TGCGCCAGCAGCTTGGATGGGCCAGATACGCAGTATTTT. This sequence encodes CASSLDGPDTQYF.